The entry below describes one T cell receptor beta chain. There is no known antigen for this receptor. Within one base of it there is no much larger clone, and no base qualities were kept. The CDR3 regions of human TCRbeta chains were subjected to immunosequencing. As for the original processing: TCRs in the repertoires were compared against a reference library of SARS-CoV-2-specific TCRs that had been generated with the MIRA antigen-specificity platform. Breadth meant the fraction of unique TCRs that were SARS-CoV-2-associated, whereas depth meant the fraction of total T cells that were SARS-CoV-2-associated. Using the MIRA data, every spike-specific TCR was mapped to the spike region that the TCR reacted to and assigned to either a CD4 or a CD8 class. Log10-transformed breadth and depth values were compared by one-way ANOVA with Sidak's multiple comparisons tests. Sourced from immuneACCESS, this table was stored by TCRdb with only in-frame sequences that have V and J called. A share of the clones is absent; for the studies checked, an unresolved V gene accounts for under half, and the remainder has no known explanation. V, J and clone size are taken as reported in that table, and D and trimming were inferred from the DNA itself. The sample includes 130,000 to 150,000 clones, with around nine tenths observed a single time. The ten largest make up 4% to 6% of the sample.

The entry originates in a study of T cell responses to AZD1222 COVID-19 vaccine (dated by TCRdb to 2020 to 2023). Notes on the research overall: Because spike-specific TCR depth and breadth did not differ between the two schedules, AZD1222 recipients who got a second dose at roughly 4 weeks were pooled with those who got a second dose at roughly 12 weeks. TCR sequencing covered fewer than 250 trial participants: about 210 given two doses of AZD1222 and around 26 given two doses of MenACWY control vaccine. Trial participants were enrolled by age into subgroups of 18-55, 56-69 and 70-plus years, and around 150, 29 and 61 TCR-sequenced participants, respectively, were included in these subgroups. The paper as a whole reports these results and caveats: The 56-69-year group was small, and its depth increase did not reach significance, likely because of low power. A significant rise in spike-specific TCR breadth and depth was observed after two AZD1222 doses relative to day 0 and relative to MenACWY recipients. Reportedly, close to half of the unique spike-specific TCRs recognized epitopes lying outside the regions that are mutated in the B.1.351 and B.1.1.7 variants. Only five to seven AZD1222 recipients were SARS-CoV-2 seropositive at baseline, limiting conclusions about previously exposed vaccinees. The vaccine-associated CD4 TCRs covered the entire spike protein, and the dominant responses fell in regions 160-218 and 743-854. Because no day 14 peak-response samples were available, repertoires were characterized only after the peak T cell response. Participants were mostly white British and included more females than males, and it was suggested by the authors that clonal diversity may have been underestimated.

Sample time point, as interpreted from the label and publication: baseline before first vaccination. The vaccinee samples were drawn from two UK trials, COV001 and COV002, one of which was a single-blind randomized controlled phase 2/3 trial testing AZD1222 (ChAdOx1 nCoV-19) in healthy adults. For TCRbeta chain sequencing, PBMC samples from trial participants were taken at day 0 and at day 28 after the second dose. The sequencing here drew on peripheral blood, taken on day 0 of AZD1222 vaccination. The source is an adult in good health.

The CDR3 loop reads CASSLLGGPNEQYF. The bases are TGTGCCAGCAGCTTATTGGGGGGGCCTAACGAGCAGTACTTC. The chain uses TRBV5-4 and TRBJ2-7; the best D guess is TRBD2, with 7 bases matching. Trimming costs V 2 bases and J 5 bases, and their ends lie 14 bases apart. The CDR3 numbers 14 residues from cysteine through phenylalanine. CDR3 DNA only is kept here, 42 bases in frame from base 1. Sequences SGHNT (CDR1) and YYREEE (CDR2) are obtained from the germline V gene (reference sequence).